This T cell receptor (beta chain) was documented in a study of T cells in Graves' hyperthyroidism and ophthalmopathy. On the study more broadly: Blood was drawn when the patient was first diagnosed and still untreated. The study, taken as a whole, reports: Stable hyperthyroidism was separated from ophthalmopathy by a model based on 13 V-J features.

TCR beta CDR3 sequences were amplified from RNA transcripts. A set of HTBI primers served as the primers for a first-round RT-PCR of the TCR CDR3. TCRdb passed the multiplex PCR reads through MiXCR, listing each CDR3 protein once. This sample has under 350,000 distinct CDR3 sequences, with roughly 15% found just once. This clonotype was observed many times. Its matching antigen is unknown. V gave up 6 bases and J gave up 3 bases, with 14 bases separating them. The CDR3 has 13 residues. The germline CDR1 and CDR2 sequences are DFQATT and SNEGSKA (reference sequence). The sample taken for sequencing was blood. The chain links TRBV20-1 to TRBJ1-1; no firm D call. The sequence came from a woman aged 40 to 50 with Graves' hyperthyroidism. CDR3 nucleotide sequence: TGCAGTGCGACGAATGGGTGGTACACTGAAGCTTTCTTT. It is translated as CSATNGWYTEAFF.